Below are 18 T cell receptor beta chains sequenced from a single sample in a study of T cell repertoires in cytomegalovirus infection. Each CDR3 protein is one row after TCRdb ran MiXCR on the reads. The sample records around 530,000 distinct CDR3 sequences, about 30% being singletons. The sample consisted of PBMCs. Receptor source: a human donor in good health (CMV status not recorded). Some clones in this sample may be carry-over from other donors' samples.

The sample holds a few counts of this clonotype. The chain joins TRBV6-5 to TRBJ2-3; possible D gene TRBD2, 5 bases. Germline V lookup: CDR1 MNHEY, CDR2 SVGAGI. V gave up 6 bases and J gave up 6 bases, with 10 bases separating them. CDR3 size: 12 residues. CDR3 amino acids: CASSNWEDTQYF. The CDR3, as DNA: TGTGCCAGCAGCAATTGGGAGGATACGCAGTATTTT.

The chain joins TRBV7-8 to TRBJ2-2; 7 nucleotides align to TRBD1. Unmatched junction bases numbered 9, after V lost 5 bases and J lost 9 bases. The CDR3 length is 14 residues. The V gene's germline CDR1 is SGHVS and CDR2 FQNEAQ. For the CDR3, the DNA is TGTGCCAGCAGCGACAGGGACCTCACGCGGGAGCTGTTTTTT. Its translation: CASSDRDLTRELFF.

This clonotype was detected a few times. The chain uses TRBV5-1 and TRBJ1-5; D gene uncertain. Deletions cut 7 bases from V and 4 bases from J, with 21 bases between. The CDR3 spans 16 residues. Germline V gene data show CDR1 as SGHRS and CDR2 as YFSETQ. CDR3 loop: CASARWESSLNQPQHF. The CDR3 region has the DNA TGCGCCAGCGCGCGGTGGGAGTCATCCTTGAATCAGCCCCAGCATTTT.

In this sample, this clonotype turned up a few times. As DNA, the CDR3 is TGTGCCAGCACCCCCCTGGGGGGGAAGCTCTACGAGCAGTACTTC. This gives the protein CASTPLGGKLYEQYF. The rearrangement uses TRBV27 and TRBJ2-7, with 7 positions matching TRBD2. Germline CDR1 and CDR2: MNHEY and SMNVEV (reference sequence). The CDR3 covers 15 residues. V shed 7 bases and J 3 bases; nucleotides not matched to a gene: 12.

This clonotype was counted a few times. The V and J genes are TRBV20-1 and TRBJ1-2, with D possibly being TRBD1 (5 bases). The CDR3 is 15 residues long. Germline CDR1 and CDR2: DFQATT and SNEGSKA (reference sequence). The germline V and J ends were trimmed by 6 bases and 1 base, with 18 bases remaining between them. The DNA of the CDR3 is TGCAGTGCCTGGGGCCCAGGCCGGGATAACTATGGCTACACCTTC. It yields the protein CSAWGPGRDNYGYTF.

The count of this clonotype is one. The gene calls are TRBV20-1 and TRBJ2-5; TRBD1 aligns across 9 bases. Germline CDR1 reads DFQATT; CDR2 reads SNEGSKA (reference sequence). V was clipped by 1 base and J by 2 bases; unmatched bases: 2. The CDR3 is 14 residues long. CDR3 coding DNA: TGCAGTGCTAGAGCTGGACAGGGGCAAGAGACCCAGTACTTC. Residues: CSARAGQGQETQYF.

Only a few counts were recorded for this clonotype. CDR3 coding DNA: TGTGCCAGCAGCTGGGTTGAGGGGGTGACCCAGTACTTC. Residues: CASSWVEGVTQYF. This chain uses TRBV7-2 with TRBJ2-5; D perhaps matches TRBD1 (6 bases). V was shortened by 4 bases and J by 7 bases, with 13 bases between the two germline ends. CDR3 length: 13 residues. Per germline, CDR1 SGHTA and CDR2 FQGNSA. Full variable domain (remainder filled in from reference TRBV7-2 and TRBJ2-5): GAGVSQSPSNKVTEKGKDVELRCDPISGHTALYWYRQSLGQGLEFLIYFQGNSAPDKSGLPSDRFSAERTGGSVSTLTIQRTQQEDSAVYLCASSWVEGVTQYFGPGTRLLVL.

This clonotype was observed a few times. The chain recombines TRBV5-1 with TRBJ1-1, with no clear D. Germline CDR1 reads SGHRS; CDR2 reads YFSETQ. V lost 4 bases, J lost 3 bases, and 16 bases lay in between. The CDR3 runs to 15 residues. Here the CDR3 reads CASSAYPDDYTEAFF. The CDR3 DNA is TGCGCCAGCAGCGCATACCCGGACGACTACACTGAAGCTTTCTTT.

The table lists this clonotype with a few counts. The J gene is TRBJ2-1, the V gene TRBV7-9, with 8 bases aligning to TRBD2. Per germline, CDR1 SEHNR and CDR2 FQNEAQ (reference sequence). V shed 2 bases, J shed 2 bases, and the junction held 5 bases outside the gene matches. CDR3 length equals 16 residues. CDR3 nucleotide sequence: TGTGCCAGCAGCTTATTAGCGGGGAGCACCTACAATGAGCAGTTCTTC. Its protein is CASSLLAGSTYNEQFF.

The chain couples TRBV29-1 to TRBJ1-1, with D maybe TRBD1 (5 bases). The CDR3 is 13 amino acids. V was pared by 6 bases and J by 5 bases, with 16 bases between. Germline CDR1 is SQVTM and CDR2 is ANQGSEA. CDR3 protein: CSVHFGGGTEAFF. CDR3 bases: TGCAGCGTCCACTTCGGGGGGGGGACTGAAGCTTTCTTT. Based on the CDR3 plus reference TRBV29-1 and TRBJ1-1, the full variable domain is SAVISQKPSRDICQRGTSLTIQCQVDSQVTMMFWYRQQPGQSLTLIATANQGSEATYESGFVIDKFPISRPNLTFSTLTVSNMSPEDSSIYLCSVHFGGGTEAFFGQGTRLTVV.

This clonotype has at least ten counts. The chain recombines TRBV10-3 with TRBJ1-2; unclear D gene. Trimming took 5 bases from V and 0 from J, leaving 4 bases between them. In germline, CDR1 is ENHRY, CDR2 SYGVKD. The length of the CDR3 is 12 residues. CDR3 loop: CAISIANYGYTF. The CDR3 nucleotides read TGTGCCATCAGTATTGCTAACTATGGCTACACCTTC.

The CDR3 sequence: CASSLVRQSATQHF. DNA of the CDR3: TGTGCCAGCAGCTTAGTCCGACAATCAGCGACCCAGCATTTT. This chain joins TRBV7-2 and TRBJ1-5; no definite D call. This CDR3 contains 14 residues. V was pared by 1 base and J by 11 bases, with 15 bases between. The V gene's germline CDR1 is SGHTA and CDR2 FQGNSA.

This clonotype was detected ten times or more. This rearrangement joins TRBV7-2 to TRBJ1-2; TRBD1 might be the D (5 bases). Germline CDR1 reads SGHTA; CDR2 reads FQGNSA. The CDR3 sequence is 15 residues long. V was cut by 3 bases and J by 4 bases, with 15 bases left in between. This chain's CDR3 is CASSFWGGVLYGYTF. DNA for the CDR3: TGTGCCAGCAGCTTCTGGGGGGGGGTTCTCTATGGCTACACCTTC.

V usage is TRBV10-3 and J usage is TRBJ2-7, with D unclear. Germline values: CDR1 ENHRY, CDR2 SYGVKD. The CDR3 has 13 amino acids. Trimming shortened V by 6 bases and J by 0 bases, and 9 bases separated the two germline ends. CDR3 sequence reads: CAIRDVHSYEQYV. The DNA of the CDR3 is TGTGCCATCAGGGACGTCCACTCCTACGAGCAGTACGTC.

This clonotype was recorded at least ten times. The chain uses TRBV12-3 or TRBV12-4 and TRBJ1-5; TRBD1 agrees at 7 bases. The CDR3 has 14 residues. J lost 1 base, V lost 6 bases, and 3 bases had no gene match. The CDR3, as DNA: TGTGCCAGCAGCCAGGGACAGAGCAATCAGCCCCAGCATTTT. Its protein is CASSQGQSNQPQHF.

This clonotype was seen only a few times. The chain's CDR3 is CASSVDTGNTIYF. For the CDR3, the DNA is TGTGCCAGCAGCGTAGATACGGGAAACACCATATATTTT. The chain combines TRBV9 with TRBJ1-3; the D is unclear. From germline, CDR1 is SGDLS and CDR2 YYNGEE. CDR3 size: 13 residues. The germline V and J ends were trimmed by 0 bases and 4 bases, with 5 bases remaining between them.

There are a few counts of this clonotype. The CDR3 protein is CASSVGGISYEQYF. CDR3 DNA sequence: TGTGCCAGCAGTGTGGGCGGGATCTCCTACGAGCAGTACTTC. The chain links TRBV2 to TRBJ2-7, with D possibly matching TRBD2 (6 bases). The CDR3 covers 14 residues. Trimming shortened V by 4 bases and J by 0 bases, and 10 bases separated the two germline ends. Germline lookup yields CDR1 SNHLY and CDR2 FYNNEI. The full variable domain, its missing parts supplied by reference TRBV2 and TRBJ2-7, is EPEVTQTPSHQVTQMGQEVILRCVPISNHLYFYWYRQILGQKVEFLVSFYNNEISEKSEIFDDQFSVERPDGSNFTLKIRSTKLEDSAMYFCASSVGGISYEQYFGPGTRLTVT.

This clonotype turned up a few times. The junction departs from the called germline gene at one end, perhaps through a read error. The chain couples TRBV4-2 to TRBJ1-1, with TRBD1 as a possible D gene (5 bases). The germline gives CDR1 LGHNA, CDR2 YNFKEQ. The CDR3 spans 12 residues. The CDR3, as DNA: TGTGCCAGCAGCCAAGATGAGGGGCAGAGGGACTTT. Its translation: CASSQDEGQRDF.